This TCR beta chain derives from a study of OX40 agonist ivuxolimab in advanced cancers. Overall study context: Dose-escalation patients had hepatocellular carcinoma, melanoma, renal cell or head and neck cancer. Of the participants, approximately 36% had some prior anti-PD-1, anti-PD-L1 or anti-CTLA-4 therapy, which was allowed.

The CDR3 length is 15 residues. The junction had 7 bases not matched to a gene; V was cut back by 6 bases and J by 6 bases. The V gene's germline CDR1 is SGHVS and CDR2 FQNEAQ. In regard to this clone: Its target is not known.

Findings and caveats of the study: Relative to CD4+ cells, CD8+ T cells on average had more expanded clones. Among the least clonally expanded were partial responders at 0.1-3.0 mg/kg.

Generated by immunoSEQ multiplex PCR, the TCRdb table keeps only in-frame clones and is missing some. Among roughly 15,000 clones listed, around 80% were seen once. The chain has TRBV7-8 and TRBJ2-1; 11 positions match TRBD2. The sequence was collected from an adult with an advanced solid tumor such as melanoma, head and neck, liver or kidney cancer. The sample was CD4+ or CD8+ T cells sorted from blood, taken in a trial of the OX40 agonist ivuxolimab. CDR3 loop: CASRISGGGINEQFF. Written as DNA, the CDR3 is TGTGCCAGCAGAATTAGCGGGGGGGGGATCAATGAGCAGTTCTTC.